The 14 T cell receptor beta chains in this list originate from one sample, sequenced in a study of cytomegalovirus exposure and HLA in healthy donors. This PCR relied on a set of 60 Vbeta primers and 13 Jbeta primers. Some clones are missing from TCRdb's copy, which holds only in-frame ones; the method was immunoSEQ multiplex PCR. The sample yields roughly 120,000 clones, 65% to 75% seen once. The sequenced material came from PBMCs. The source of these receptors is a man aged 30 to 45 in good health and CMV-seropositive.

This chain uses TRBV9 with TRBJ2-2; 15 bases match TRBD2. The CDR3 loop spans 18 amino acids. Germline V lookup: CDR1 SGDLS, CDR2 YYNGEE. V was pared by 4 bases and J by 6 bases, with 10 bases of the junction left unmatched. The CDR3 loop is CASSPGLAGGPGPGELFF. The CDR3 coding sequence is TGTGCCAGCAGCCCAGGACTAGCGGGGGGGCCCGGGCCCGGGGAGCTGTTTTTT.

This clone was counted only a few times. The gene calls are TRBV5-1 and TRBJ1-1, with a weak D call TRBD1 (5 bases). The CDR3 runs to 15 residues. In germline, CDR1 is SGHRS, CDR2 YFSETQ. V was shortened by 3 bases and J by 7 bases, with 19 bases between the two germline ends. The DNA of the CDR3 is TGCGCCAGCAGCTCAAGGCGGTTAGGGGTGGATGAAGCTTTCTTT. Translation gives CASSSRRLGVDEAFF.

The chain's CDR3 is CASSQNRGPYEQYF. CDR3 nucleotides: TGCGCCAGCAGCCAAAACAGGGGACCCTACGAGCAGTACTTC. The chain uses TRBV4-1 and TRBJ2-5; 7 bases line up with TRBD1. The J call may be faulty, since TRBJ2-7 better matches the DNA end. The V gene's germline CDR1 is MGHRA and CDR2 YSYEKL. There are 14 residues in the CDR3.

The chain has TRBV6-1 and TRBJ1-2; unclear D gene. The V gene lost 8 bases and the J gene lost 4 bases, with 17 bases spanning the gap. Germline CDR1 and CDR2: MNHNS and SASEGT. The CDR3 length is 14 residues. The CDR3 DNA reads as TGTGCCAGCCGACCAGGTACCGCTGGCTATGGCTACACCTTC. It codes for CASRPGTAGYGYTF.

In this sample, this clone turned up once. At one of its ends the junction is not consistent with the germline gene, which may arise from a read error. This sequence joins TRBV4-2 and TRBJ2-5, with D unresolved. Germline loops: CDR1 LGHNA, CDR2 YNFKEQ. There are 14 residues in the CDR3. The CDR3 is CAGSQDVRPGTQYF. The CDR3 DNA is TGTGCCGGCAGCCAAGATGTACGCCCGGGGACCCAGTACTTC.

This sequence joins TRBV21-1 and TRBJ2-1; the table names TRBD1, a call not compared with the DNA. TRBV21-1 represents a pseudogene. The CDR3 is 17 amino acids. This CDR3 is CASSKEQLQGEDNEQFF. CDR3 DNA sequence: TGTGCCAGCAGCAAAGAACAGCTTCAGGGGGAAGACAATGAGCAGTTCTTC.

The chain has TRBV6-5 and TRBJ2-5; the match to TRBD2 covers 9 bases. The CDR3 has 14 residues. Germline trimming cut 5 bases from V and 3 bases from J; bases unmatched to any gene: 4. Germline CDR1 MNHEY, CDR2 SVGAGI. As DNA, the CDR3 is TGTGCCAGCAGTCCAGGGACTAGCAAAGAGACCCAGTACTTC. Its translation: CASSPGTSKETQYF.

The chain uses TRBV28 and TRBJ2-7; possibly TRBD1 for D (8 bases). Germline V gives CDR1 MDHEN, CDR2 SYDVKM. This CDR3 is built from 14 residues. The V and J ends lost 6 bases and 3 bases respectively, with 15 bases between them. The DNA of the CDR3 is TGTGCCAGCAGACAACAGGGGGGGCGCTACGAGCAGTACTTC. Translation: CASRQQGGRYEQYF.

The chain uses TRBV28 and TRBJ1-3, with 10 bases aligning to TRBD1. V lost 6 bases to trimming and J lost 0 bases; unmatched junction nucleotides: 5. Germline-derived CDR1 and CDR2 are MDHEN and SYDVKM. The CDR3 length is 16 residues. The CDR3 coding sequence is TGTGCCAGCAGGGCGACAGGGGGCGACTCTGGAAACACCATATATTTT. Protein sequence: CASRATGGDSGNTIYF.

This clone was observed a handful of times. The rearrangement joins TRBV4-3 to TRBJ1-1, with 7 positions matching TRBD1. Germline V gene data show CDR1 as LGHNA and CDR2 as YSLEER. Losses at the gene ends were 1 base for V and 3 bases for J; bases not matched to a gene: 2. This CDR3 is 14 amino acids long. The CDR3 loop is CASSQGRGHTEAFF. CDR3 sequence (DNA): TGCGCCAGCAGCCAAGGAAGGGGGCACACTGAAGCTTTCTTT.

This clone has just a few counts. The chain is built from TRBV10-3 and TRBJ2-1; unclear D gene. V was trimmed by 3 bases and J by 7 bases, leaving 7 bases between them. The V gene's germline CDR1 is ENHRY and CDR2 SYGVKD. This CDR3 is 12 amino acids long. CDR3 nucleotides: TGTGCCATCAGTGATCCCCGGAATGAGCAGTTCTTC. It codes for CAISDPRNEQFF.

The chain joins TRBV5-5 to TRBJ2-3; D is perhaps TRBD2 (6 bases). Trimming shortened V by 6 bases and J by 4 bases, and 15 bases separated the two germline ends. This CDR3 is 14 amino acids long. Per germline, CDR1 SGHKS and CDR2 YYEKEE (reference sequence). This chain's CDR3 is CASTLRAGPDTQYF. In DNA form, the CDR3 reads TGTGCCAGCACCCTCCGGGCGGGGCCAGATACGCAGTATTTT.

The V and J genes are TRBV5-6 and TRBJ1-4, with 9 nucleotides matching TRBD1. Per germline, CDR1 SGHDT and CDR2 YYEEEE. The CDR3 has 15 amino acids. With V trimmed by 3 bases and J by 4 bases, 4 bases remained unmatched. The CDR3 bases are TGTGCCAGCAGCTCCGGGACAGGGATTAATGAAAAACTGTTTTTT. Protein: CASSSGTGINEKLFF.

In this sample, this clone turned up once. J is TRBJ2-7 and V is TRBV10-3; 8 bases map to TRBD1. CDR3 size: 18 residues. V gave up 5 bases and J gave up 5 bases; unmatched junction bases: 20. Per the germline V gene, CDR1 is ENHRY and CDR2 is SYGVKD. CDR3 protein: CAISRAGTGGSRADEQYF. The CDR3 nucleotides read TGTGCCATCAGTAGGGCCGGGACAGGCGGTTCGAGGGCAGACGAGCAGTACTTC.